The following is a TCR beta chain sequence with its context. These data originate in a study of shared clonotypes between healthy human individuals. At the level of the study: Per donor, CD8 memory used one plate, CD8 naive used two, CD4 memory used three and CD4 naive used three.

The CDR3 contains 16 residues. Germline CDR1 and CDR2: SGHRS and YFSETQ. The junction had 8 bases not matched to a gene; V was cut back by 1 base and J by 5 bases. The repertoire was sequenced with immunoSEQ multiplex PCR; TCRdb's copy has only in-frame clones and lacks some. There are 2 million to 2.5 million clones in the sample; 95% occur only once, and roughly 0.13% lies in the top ten. A split of CD4+ cells into CD45RA+ naive and CD45RA-negative memory subsets was performed. Sequencing was done on a sample of naive CD4+ T cells sorted from blood. Subset given: CD45RA+ positively selected. The sequence was obtained from a young man in good health. This chain joins TRBV5-1 and TRBJ2-1; TRBD2 agrees at 8 bases. The CDR3 region is CASSLSPGGADNEQFF. For the CDR3, the DNA is TGCGCCAGCAGCTTGTCGCCCGGGGGGGCAGACAATGAGCAGTTCTTC. Complete variable domain (other parts from reference TRBV5-1 and TRBJ2-1): KAGVTQTPRYLIKTRGQQVTLSCSPISGHRSVSWYQQTPGQGLQFLFEYFSETQRNKGNFPGRFSGRQFSNSRSEMNVSTLELGDSALYLCASSLSPGGADNEQFFGPGTRLTVL.